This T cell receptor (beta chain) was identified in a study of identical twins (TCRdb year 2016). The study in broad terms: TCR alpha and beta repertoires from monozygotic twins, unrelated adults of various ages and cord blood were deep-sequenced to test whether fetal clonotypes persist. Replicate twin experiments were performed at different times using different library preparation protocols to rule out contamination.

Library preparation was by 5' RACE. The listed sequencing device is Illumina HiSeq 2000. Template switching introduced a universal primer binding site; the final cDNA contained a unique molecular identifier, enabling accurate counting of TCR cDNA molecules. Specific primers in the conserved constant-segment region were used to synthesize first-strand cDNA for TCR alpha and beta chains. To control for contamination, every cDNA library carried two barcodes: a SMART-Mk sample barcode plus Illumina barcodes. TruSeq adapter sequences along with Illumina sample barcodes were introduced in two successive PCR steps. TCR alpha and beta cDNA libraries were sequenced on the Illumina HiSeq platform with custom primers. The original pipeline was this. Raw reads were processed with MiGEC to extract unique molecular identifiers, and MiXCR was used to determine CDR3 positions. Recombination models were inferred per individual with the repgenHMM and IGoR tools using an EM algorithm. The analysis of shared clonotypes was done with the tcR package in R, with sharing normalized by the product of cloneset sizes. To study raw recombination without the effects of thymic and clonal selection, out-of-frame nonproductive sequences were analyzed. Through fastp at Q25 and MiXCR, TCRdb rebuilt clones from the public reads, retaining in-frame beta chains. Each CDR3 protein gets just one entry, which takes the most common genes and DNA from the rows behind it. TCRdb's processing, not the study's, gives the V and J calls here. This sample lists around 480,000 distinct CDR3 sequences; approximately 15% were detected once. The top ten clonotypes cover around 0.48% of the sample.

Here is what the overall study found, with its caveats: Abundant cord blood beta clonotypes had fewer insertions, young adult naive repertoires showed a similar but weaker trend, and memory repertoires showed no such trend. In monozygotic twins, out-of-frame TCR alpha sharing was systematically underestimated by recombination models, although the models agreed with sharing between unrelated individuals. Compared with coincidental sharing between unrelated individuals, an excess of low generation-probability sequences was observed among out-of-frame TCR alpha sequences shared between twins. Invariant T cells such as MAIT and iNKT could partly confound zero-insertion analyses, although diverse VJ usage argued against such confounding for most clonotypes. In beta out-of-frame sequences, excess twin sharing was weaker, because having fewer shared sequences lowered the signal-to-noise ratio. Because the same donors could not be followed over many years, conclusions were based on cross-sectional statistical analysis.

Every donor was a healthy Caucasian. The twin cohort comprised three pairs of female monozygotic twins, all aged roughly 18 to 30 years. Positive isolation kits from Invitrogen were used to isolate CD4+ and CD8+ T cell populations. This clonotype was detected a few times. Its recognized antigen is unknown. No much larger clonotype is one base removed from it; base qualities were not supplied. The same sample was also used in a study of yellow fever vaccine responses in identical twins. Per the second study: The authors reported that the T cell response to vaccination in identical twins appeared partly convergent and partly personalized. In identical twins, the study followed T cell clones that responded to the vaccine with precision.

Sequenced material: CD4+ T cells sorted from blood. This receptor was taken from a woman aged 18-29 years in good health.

The CDR3 region reads CASSQVDRTSQYF. The nucleotide sequence reads as follows: TGTGCCAGCAGCCAAGTCGATCGGACCTCGCAGTATTTT. The chain is assembled from TRBV14 and TRBJ2-3; the D gene lacks a confident call. Counted from cysteine to phenylalanine, this CDR3 has 13 amino acids. Here the CDR3 DNA is all that survives: 39 bases in frame from base 1. The CDR1 and CDR2 encoded by the germline V gene are SGHDN and FVKESK. Trimming removed 1 base from V and 10 bases from J, leaving 12 bases between the germline ends. Beyond the CDR3, the reference TRBV14 and TRBJ2-3 genes provide the residues; the full variable domain reads: EAGVTQFPSHSVIEKGQTVTLRCDPISGHDNLYWYRRVMGKEIKFLLHFVKESKQDESGMPNNRFLAERTGGTYSTLKVQPAELEDSGVYFCASSQVDRTSQYFGPGTRLTVL.